The rows below give T cell receptor beta chains drawn from one sample of a study of Ad26.COV2.S vaccination and SARS-CoV-2 variants. TCRdb's table, derived via immunoSEQ multiplex PCR, lists solely in-frame clones and lacks some. Here the sample spans 300,000 to 500,000 clones, around 85% being singletons. This specimen consisted of peripheral blood, obtained in a trial of Ad26.COV2.S vaccine versus placebo. The receptors were sampled from a person aged 18-60 years who received the Ad26.COV2.S COVID-19 vaccine or a placebo. CDR3s include the opening cysteine and the closing phenylalanine or tryptophan.

length,J,V,CDR3
16,TRBJ1-4,TRBV4-2,CASSHPTGTGDEKLFF
13,TRBJ1-2,TRBV5-4,CASSSGQGFGYTF
13,TRBJ2-7,TRBV5-1,CASTRGSNYEQYF
15,TRBJ1-1,TRBV13,CASSYGNREGKGTIF
14,TRBJ1-6,TRBV5-1,CASSWDGGNSPLHF
16,TRBJ1-1,TRBV4-1,CASSQGRGDVGTEAFF
16,TRBJ1-4,TRBV30,CAWSLKGGQALEKLFF
15,TRBJ2-1,TRBV7-2,CASSLIRSSYNEQFF
15,TRBJ1-4,TRBV3-1/TRBV3-2,CASSQRGGSGEKLFF
13,TRBJ2-7,TRBV19,CASSIGWKYEQYF
15,TRBJ2-7,TRBV6-6,CASSVPHREIYEQYF
13,TRBJ1-3,TRBV19,CASNPRVGATIYF
16,TRBJ2-5,TRBV6-1,CASSDPTDRTQETQYF
15,TRBJ2-3,TRBV5-4,CASSWDLGGTDTQYF
13,TRBJ2-7,TRBV19,CASSLQDSYEQYF
14,TRBJ2-5,TRBV5-4,CASSITLAGETQYF
15,TRBJ2-3,TRBV5-1,CASSIAGVGTDTQYF
15,TRBJ1-1,TRBV29-1,CSASPAGGLGTEAFF
13,TRBJ2-1,TRBV29-1,CSFKALDYNEQFF
14,TRBJ1-1,TRBV10-1,CASSSGTGQTEAFF
14,TRBJ1-5,TRBV7-9,CASSPSGGNQPQHF
18,TRBJ2-2,TRBV7-9,CASSSPGQGPRGSGELFF
16,TRBJ1-1,TRBV5-1,CASSFGSTGMNTEAFF
14,TRBJ1-1,TRBV2,CASSEIREWTEAFF
19,TRBJ1-6,TRBV5-8,CASSLPADRLSSYNSPLHF
19,TRBJ1-6,TRBV4-1,CASSQPPGQGKNYNSPLHF
12,TRBJ2-2,TRBV9,CASSVWSGELFF
15,TRBJ2-1,TRBV2,CASSGTSGGYNEQFF
18,TRBJ2-1,TRBV27,CASSRGASIASSYNEQFF
11,TRBJ2-7,TRBV9,CASGDFYEQYF
13,TRBJ1-2,TRBV6-2/TRBV6-3,CASSISEDYGYTF
15,TRBJ2-7,TRBV7-6,CASSLTSGSSYEQYF
16,TRBJ2-1,TRBV6-4,CASSDSATSGGAGQFF
13,TRBJ2-2,TRBV13,CASSSLASGELFF
16,TRBJ1-1,TRBV6-5,CASSYSPQGANTEAFF